The 11 T cell receptor beta chains below were found in one sample sequenced in a study of monozygotic twins with inflammatory bowel disease. TCRdb reprocessed the 5' RACE reads and reports one entry per CDR3 protein, with no DNA. Reported are a few hundred thousand distinct CDR3 sequences; the ten largest clones contain more than 2%. Sequencing was carried out using blood. The receptor set was obtained from a human donor with ulcerative colitis or Crohn's disease, or a healthy co-twin of an affected twin (not recorded which).

J is TRBJ2-7 and V is TRBV15; TCRdb names TRBD1, which stays unverified in the absence of DNA. CDR3 length equals 14 residues. CDR1 and CDR2 (germline): LNHNV, YYDKDF (reference sequence). The CDR3 sequence: CATSRDPGQGEQYF.

This chain joins TRBV7-2 and TRBJ2-7. Germline-derived CDR1 and CDR2 are SGHTA and FQGNSA. This CDR3 region has 15 residues. The CDR3 protein is CASSLAGVSDYEQYF. Full variable domain (rest looked up from reference TRBV7-2 and TRBJ2-7): GAGVSQSPSNKVTEKGKDVELRCDPISGHTALYWYRQSLGQGLEFLIYFQGNSAPDKSGLPSDRFSAERTGGSVSTLTIQRTQQEDSAVYLCASSLAGVSDYEQYFGPGTRLTVT.

This chain joins TRBV20-1 and TRBJ1-5. The germline V gene has CDR1 DFQATT and CDR2 SNEGSKA (reference sequence). This CDR3 comprises 15 residues. CDR3 in amino acids: CSAREIGGSNQPQHF.

The V call is TRBV7-3, the J call TRBJ2-5; TCRdb's D call, TRBD2, is unchecked because there is no DNA. Germline CDR1 reads SGHTA; CDR2 reads FQGTGA. The CDR3 loop spans 13 amino acids. The CDR3 sequence is CASSRTIQETQYF.

The V call is TRBV19, the J call TRBJ2-1; TCRdb gives TRBD1 as the D gene, but with no DNA this cannot be confirmed. The CDR3 has 16 amino acids. Germline CDR1 LNHDA, CDR2 SQIVND (reference sequence). The CDR3 is CASNLATQGVISEQFF.

The chain couples TRBV7-9 to TRBJ2-1. The CDR3 covers 12 residues. CDR1 is SEHNR, CDR2 FQNEAQ, per germline (reference sequence). Here the CDR3 reads CASNILDNEQFF.

The gene calls are TRBV7-3 and TRBJ1-4. Germline lookup yields CDR1 SGHTA and CDR2 FQGTGA. This CDR3 spans 14 amino acids. CDR3 protein: CASVLRQYYEKLFF.

The chain has TRBV3-1 and TRBJ1-6; TCRdb names TRBD1, which stays unverified in the absence of DNA. CDR3 length: 19 amino acids. The germline V gene encodes CDR1 LGHDT and CDR2 YNNKEL (reference sequence). CDR3 residues: CASSPSADREGSYNSPLHF.

The J gene is TRBJ2-7, the V gene TRBV18; TCRdb outputs TRBD1, but without DNA this stays unchecked. The CDR3 covers 12 residues. CDR1 is KGHSH and CDR2 is LQKENI in the germline V gene. The CDR3 is CASSPTGIEQYF.

CDR3 in amino acids: CASSDPSITRYEQYF. This chain joins TRBV2 and TRBJ2-7. CDR1 is SNHLY and CDR2 is FYNNEI in the germline V gene. The CDR3 contains 15 residues.

V gene TRBV27 combines with J gene TRBJ1-4. From germline, CDR1 is MNHEY and CDR2 SMNVEV (reference sequence). This CDR3 spans 14 amino acids. The CDR3 spells CASKSTATNEKLFF.